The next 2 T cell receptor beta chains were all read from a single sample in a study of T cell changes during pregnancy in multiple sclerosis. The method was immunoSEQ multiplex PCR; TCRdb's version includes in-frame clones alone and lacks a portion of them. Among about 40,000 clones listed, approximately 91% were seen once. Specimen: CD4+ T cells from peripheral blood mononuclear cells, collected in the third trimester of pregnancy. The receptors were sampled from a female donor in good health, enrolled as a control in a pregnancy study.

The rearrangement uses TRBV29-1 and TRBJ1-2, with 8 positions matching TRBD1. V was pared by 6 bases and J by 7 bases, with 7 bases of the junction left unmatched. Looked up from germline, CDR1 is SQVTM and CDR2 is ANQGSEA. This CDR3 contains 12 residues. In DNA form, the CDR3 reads TGCAGCGTGGATGAACAGGGGGGTGGCTACACCTTC. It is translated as CSVDEQGGGYTF.

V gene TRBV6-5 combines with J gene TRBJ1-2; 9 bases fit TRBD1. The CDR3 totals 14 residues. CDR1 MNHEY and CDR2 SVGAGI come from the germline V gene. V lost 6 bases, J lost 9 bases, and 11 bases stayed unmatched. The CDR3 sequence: CASRGSGTGPSYTF. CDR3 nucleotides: TGTGCCAGCAGGGGATCCGGGACAGGGCCCAGCTACACCTTC.